This entry is about one TCR beta chain. What it binds is unknown. V gave up 4 bases and J gave up 3 bases, with 10 bases separating them. The CDR3 consists of 14 residues. In germline, CDR1 is SGHTA, CDR2 FQGNSA. The data were obtained in a study of OX40 agonist ivuxolimab in advanced cancers. Overall study: Clinicians treated patients with ivuxolimab, an agonistic anti-OX40 (CD134) antibody. Regarding the study as a whole: Compared with others, partial responders at 0.1-3.0 mg/kg displayed clonal expansion among the lowest. Expanded clones were, on average, more numerous among CD8+ T cells than CD4+.

Data came from immunoSEQ multiplex PCR; TCRdb stores just in-frame clones and leaves some out. This table holds approximately 60,000 clones, around 83% found once. The receptor's source is an adult with an advanced solid tumor such as melanoma, head and neck, liver or kidney cancer. Here the sequenced sample was CD4+ or CD8+ T cells sorted from blood, taken in a trial of the OX40 agonist ivuxolimab. This chain uses TRBV7-2 with TRBJ1-5, with D maybe TRBD1 (6 bases). CDR3 residues: CASSSDRNNQPQHF. Written as DNA, the CDR3 is TGTGCCAGCAGCTCCGACAGGAACAATCAGCCCCAGCATTTT.